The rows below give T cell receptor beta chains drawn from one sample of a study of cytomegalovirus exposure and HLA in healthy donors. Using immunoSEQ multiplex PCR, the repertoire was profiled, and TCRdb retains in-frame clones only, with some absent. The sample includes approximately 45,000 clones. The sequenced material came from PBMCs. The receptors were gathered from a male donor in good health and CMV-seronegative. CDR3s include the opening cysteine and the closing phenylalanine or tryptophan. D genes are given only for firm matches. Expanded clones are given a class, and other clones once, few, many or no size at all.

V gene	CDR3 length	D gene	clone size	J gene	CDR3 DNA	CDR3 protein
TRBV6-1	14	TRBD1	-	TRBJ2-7	TGTGCCAGCAAACTGGACAGGGCTGTGGACGAGCAGTACTTC	CASKLDRAVDEQYF
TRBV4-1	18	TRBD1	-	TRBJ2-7	TGCGCCAGCAGCCAGGGCGGCCAACAGACAGGGTCCATCTACGAGCAGTACTTC	CASSQGGQQTGSIYEQYF
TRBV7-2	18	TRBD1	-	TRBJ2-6	TGTGCCAGCAGCTTAGGGGGACAGGGAACGTACGGGGCCAACGTCCTGACTTTC	CASSLGGQGTYGANVLTF
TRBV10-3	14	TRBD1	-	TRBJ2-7	TGTGCCATCAGGAAACAGGGGGACTCCTACGAGCAGTACTTC	CAIRKQGDSYEQYF
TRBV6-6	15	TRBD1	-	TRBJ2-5	TGTGCCAGCAGTAACCGCCTACAGGGGGCAGAGACCCAGTACTTC	CASSNRLQGAETQYF
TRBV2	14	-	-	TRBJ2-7	TGTGCCAGCAGTAGACTGGAGGGTTTCTACGAGCAGTACTTC	CASSRLEGFYEQYF
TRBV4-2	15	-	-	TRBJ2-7	TGTGCCAGCAGCCAAGTCCCCGGGAAGGGCTACGAGCAGTACTTC	CASSQVPGKGYEQYF
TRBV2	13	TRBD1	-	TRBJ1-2	TGTGCCAGTCGACAGGGGAGAGACTATGGCTACACCTTC	CASRQGRDYGYTF
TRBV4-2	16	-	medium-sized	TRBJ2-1	TGTGCCAGCAGCCAAGTTCTGACATATCCCTACAATGAGCAGTTCTTC	CASSQVLTYPYNEQFF
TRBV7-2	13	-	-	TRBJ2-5	TGTGCCAGCAGCCGGGGGGCCCGAGAGACCCAGTACTTC	CASSRGARETQYF
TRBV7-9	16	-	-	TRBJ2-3	TGTGCCAGCAGCTTGTCTAGCGCGTACTTCACAGATACGCAGTATTTT	CASSLSSAYFTDTQYF
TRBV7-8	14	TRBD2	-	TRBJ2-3	TGTGCCAGCAGGGGCGGGAGGGCCACAGATACGCAGTATTTT	CASRGGRATDTQYF
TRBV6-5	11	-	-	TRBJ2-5	TGTGCCAGCAGTTCCCGGGAGACCCAGTACTTC	CASSSRETQYF
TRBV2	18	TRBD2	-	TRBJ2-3	TGTGCCAGCAGCCTCCTCTCCTTTGGGACTAGCGGCACAGATACGCAGTATTTT	CASSLLSFGTSGTDTQYF
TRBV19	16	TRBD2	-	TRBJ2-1	TGTGCCAGTAGTCCTATTAGTAGCGGGAGGAGGAATGAGCAGTTCTTC	CASSPISSGRRNEQFF
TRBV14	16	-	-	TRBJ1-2	TGTGCCAGCAGCCAATCGGCCAGGGAACGTTGGGATGGCTACACCTTC	CASSQSARERWDGYTF
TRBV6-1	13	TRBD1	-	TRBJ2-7	TGTGCCACTCGGATGGGGACAGGGGGCGAGCAGTACTTC	CATRMGTGGEQYF
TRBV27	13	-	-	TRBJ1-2	TGTGCCAGCAGCCGACAGCTTTCCTATGGCTACACCTTC	CASSRQLSYGYTF
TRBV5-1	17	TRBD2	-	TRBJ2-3	TGCGCCAGCAGCTCTGGACTAGCGTTATCTAGCACAGATACGCAGTATTTT	CASSSGLALSSTDTQYF
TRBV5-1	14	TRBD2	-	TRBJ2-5	TGCGCCAGCAGCAGGACTAGATCTGGAGAGACCCAGTACTTC	CASSRTRSGETQYF
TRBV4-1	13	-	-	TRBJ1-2	TGCGCCAGCAGCCAAGATCCGGGGTTTCGCTACACCTTC	CASSQDPGFRYTF
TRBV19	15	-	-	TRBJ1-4	TGTGCCAGTAGTGCCCTTACAGGGTCTCTCGAAAAACTGTTTTTT	CASSALTGSLEKLFF
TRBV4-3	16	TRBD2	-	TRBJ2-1	TGCGCCAGCAGCCTAACGCGGGAGGCCGGGGGCAATGAGCAGTTCTTC	CASSLTREAGGNEQFF
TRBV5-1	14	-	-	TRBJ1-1	TGCGCCAGCAGCTTGAAGCCGGGGAACACTGAAGCTTTCTTT	CASSLKPGNTEAFF
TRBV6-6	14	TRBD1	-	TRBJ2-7	TGTGCCAGCCACCTCGGGACAGGATCCTACGAGCAGTACTTC	CASHLGTGSYEQYF
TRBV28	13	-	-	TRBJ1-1	TGTGCCAGCAGTCCGACACCGAACACTGAAGCTTTCTTT	CASSPTPNTEAFF
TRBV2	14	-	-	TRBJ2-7	TGCGCCAGCAGTGGGGGCTCCCTTGCCTACGAGCAGTACTTC	CASSGGSLAYEQYF
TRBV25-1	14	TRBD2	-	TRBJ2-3	TGTGCCAGCAGTGTCGGGGACTACACAGATACGCAGTATTTT	CASSVGDYTDTQYF
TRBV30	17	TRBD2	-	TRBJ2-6	TGTGCCTGGAAGGTAGCGGGAGCCTCCTCTGGGGCCAACGTCCTGACTTTC	CAWKVAGASSGANVLTF
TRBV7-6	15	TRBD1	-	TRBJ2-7	TGTGCCAGCAGCCTGAGGGTGGACAGGGCCTACGAGCAGTACTTC	CASSLRVDRAYEQYF
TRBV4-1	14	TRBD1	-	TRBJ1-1	TGTGCCAGCAGCGACGGACAGGGAGGGACTGAAGCTTTCTTT	CASSDGQGGTEAFF
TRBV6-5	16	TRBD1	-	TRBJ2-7	TGTGCCAGCAGTTACCGCCCCCCGGGACAGGGCTACGAGCAGTACTTC	CASSYRPPGQGYEQYF
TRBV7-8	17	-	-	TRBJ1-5	TGTGCCAGCAGCTTAGCCACAGCATTGAGTAGCAATCAGCCCCAGCATTTT	CASSLATALSSNQPQHF
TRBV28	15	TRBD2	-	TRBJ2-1	TGTGCCAGCAGTTTTAGCGGGAGTCCCTACAATGAGCAGTTCTTC	CASSFSGSPYNEQFF
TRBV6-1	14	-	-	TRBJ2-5	TGTGCCAGCAGGCCCAGGGGGGAAGTTAGGACCCAGTACTTC	CASRPRGEVRTQYF
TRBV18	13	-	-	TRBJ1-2	TGTGCCAGCTCACCTAGGCAGGAGGAAGGCTACACCTTC	CASSPRQEEGYTF
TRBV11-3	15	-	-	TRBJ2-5	TGTGCCAGCAGCTTAGATGGAGGAAGCCAAGAGACCCAGTACTTC	CASSLDGGSQETQYF
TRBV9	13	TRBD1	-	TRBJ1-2	TGTGCCAGCAGCGTAGGACAGGGCTATGGCTACACCTTC	CASSVGQGYGYTF
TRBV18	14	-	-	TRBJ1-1	TGTGCCAGCTCACCAGACAGCATGAACACTGAAGCTTTCTTT	CASSPDSMNTEAFF
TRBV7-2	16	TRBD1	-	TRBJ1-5	TGTGCCAGATCCAATACAGGGGCCCTCGGAGGGCAGCCCCAGCATTTT	CARSNTGALGGQPQHF
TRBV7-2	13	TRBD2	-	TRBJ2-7	TGTGCCAGCAGCTATCTAGCGGGGAACGAGCAGTACTTC	CASSYLAGNEQYF